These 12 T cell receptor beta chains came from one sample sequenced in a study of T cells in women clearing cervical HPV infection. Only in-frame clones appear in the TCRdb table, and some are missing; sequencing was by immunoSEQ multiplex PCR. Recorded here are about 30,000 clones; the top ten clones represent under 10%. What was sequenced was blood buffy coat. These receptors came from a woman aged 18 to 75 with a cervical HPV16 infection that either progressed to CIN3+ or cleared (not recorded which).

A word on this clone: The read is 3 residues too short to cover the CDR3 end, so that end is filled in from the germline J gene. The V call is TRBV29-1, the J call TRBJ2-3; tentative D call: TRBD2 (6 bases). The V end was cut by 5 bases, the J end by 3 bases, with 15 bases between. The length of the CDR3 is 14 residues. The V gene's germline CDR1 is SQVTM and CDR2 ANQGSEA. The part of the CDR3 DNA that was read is TGCAGCGTTCCGGGGGAGATTAGGACAGATACG. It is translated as CSVPGEIRTDT. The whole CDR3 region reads CSVPGEIRTDTQYF.

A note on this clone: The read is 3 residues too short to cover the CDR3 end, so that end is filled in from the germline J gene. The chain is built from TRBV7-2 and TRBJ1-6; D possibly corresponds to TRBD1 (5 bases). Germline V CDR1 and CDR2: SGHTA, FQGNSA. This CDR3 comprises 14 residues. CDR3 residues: CASSHPQGGGPLHF. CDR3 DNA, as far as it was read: TGTGCCAGCAGCCACCCCCAAGGCGGGGGTCCC. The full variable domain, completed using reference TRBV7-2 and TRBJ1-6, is GAGVSQSPSNKVTEKGKDVELRCDPISGHTALYWYRQSLGQGLEFLIYFQGNSAPDKSGLPSDRFSAERTGGSVSTLTIQRTQQEDSAVYLCASSHPQGGGPLHFGNGTRLTVT.

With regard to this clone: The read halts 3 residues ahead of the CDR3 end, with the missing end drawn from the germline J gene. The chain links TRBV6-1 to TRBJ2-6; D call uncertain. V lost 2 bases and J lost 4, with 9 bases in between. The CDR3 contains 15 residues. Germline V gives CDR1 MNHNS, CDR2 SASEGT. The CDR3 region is CASSELAGGANVLTF. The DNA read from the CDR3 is TGTGCCAGCAGTGAATTGGCAGGCGGGGCCAACGTC.

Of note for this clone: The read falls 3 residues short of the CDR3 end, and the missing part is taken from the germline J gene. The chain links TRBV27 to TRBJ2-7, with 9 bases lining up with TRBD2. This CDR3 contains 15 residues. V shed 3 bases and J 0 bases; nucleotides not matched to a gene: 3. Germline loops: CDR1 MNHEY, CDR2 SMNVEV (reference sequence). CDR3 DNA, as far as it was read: TGTGCCAGCAGTTTTGTTAGCGGGGGCTCCTACGAG. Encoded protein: CASSFVSGGSYE. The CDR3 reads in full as CASSFVSGGSYEQYF.

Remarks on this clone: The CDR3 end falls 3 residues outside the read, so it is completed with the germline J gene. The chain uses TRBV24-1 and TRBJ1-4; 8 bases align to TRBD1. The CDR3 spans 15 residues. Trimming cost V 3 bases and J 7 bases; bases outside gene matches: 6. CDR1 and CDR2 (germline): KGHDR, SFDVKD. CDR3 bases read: TGTGCCACCAGTGATGACGACAGGGGAGGTGAAAAA. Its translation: CATSDDDRGGEK. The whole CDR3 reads CATSDDDRGGEKLFF.

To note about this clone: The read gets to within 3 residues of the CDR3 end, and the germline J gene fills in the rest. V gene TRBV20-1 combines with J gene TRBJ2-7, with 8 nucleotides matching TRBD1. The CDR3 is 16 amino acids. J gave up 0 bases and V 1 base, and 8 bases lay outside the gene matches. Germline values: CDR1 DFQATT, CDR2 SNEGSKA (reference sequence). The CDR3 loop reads CSARVFTGQGSYEQYF. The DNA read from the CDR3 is TGCAGTGCTAGAGTGTTCACAGGACAGGGCTCCTACGAG.

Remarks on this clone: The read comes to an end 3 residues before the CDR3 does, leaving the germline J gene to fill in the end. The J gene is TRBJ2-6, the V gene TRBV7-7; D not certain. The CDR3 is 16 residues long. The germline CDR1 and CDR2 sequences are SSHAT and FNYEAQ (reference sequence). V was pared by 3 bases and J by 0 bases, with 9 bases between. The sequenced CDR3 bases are TGTGCCAGCAGCTTCCCAGGCGACTCTGGGGCCAACGTC. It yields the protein CASSFPGDSGANV. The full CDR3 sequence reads CASSFPGDSGANVLTF.

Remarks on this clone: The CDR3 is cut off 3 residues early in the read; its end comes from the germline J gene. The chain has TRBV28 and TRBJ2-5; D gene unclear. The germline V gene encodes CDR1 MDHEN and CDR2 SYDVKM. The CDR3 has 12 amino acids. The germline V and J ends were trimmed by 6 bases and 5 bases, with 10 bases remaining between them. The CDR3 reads CASSISTETQYF. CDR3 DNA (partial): TGTGCCAGCAGCATTAGTACGGAGACC.

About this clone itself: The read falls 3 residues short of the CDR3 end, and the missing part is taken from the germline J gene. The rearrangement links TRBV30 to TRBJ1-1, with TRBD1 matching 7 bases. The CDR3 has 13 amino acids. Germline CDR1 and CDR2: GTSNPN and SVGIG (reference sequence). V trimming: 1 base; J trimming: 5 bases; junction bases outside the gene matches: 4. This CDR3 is CAWSGQGVTEAFF. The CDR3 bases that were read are TGTGCCTGGAGTGGACAGGGTGTTACTGAA.

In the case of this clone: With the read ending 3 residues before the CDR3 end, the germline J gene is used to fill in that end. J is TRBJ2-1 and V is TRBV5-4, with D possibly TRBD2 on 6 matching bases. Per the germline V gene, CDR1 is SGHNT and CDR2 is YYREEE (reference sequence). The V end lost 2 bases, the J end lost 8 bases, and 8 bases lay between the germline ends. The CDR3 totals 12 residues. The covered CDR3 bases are TGTGCCAGCAGCTTAGGAGGGGATGAG. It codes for CASSLGGDE. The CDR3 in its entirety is CASSLGGDEQFF.

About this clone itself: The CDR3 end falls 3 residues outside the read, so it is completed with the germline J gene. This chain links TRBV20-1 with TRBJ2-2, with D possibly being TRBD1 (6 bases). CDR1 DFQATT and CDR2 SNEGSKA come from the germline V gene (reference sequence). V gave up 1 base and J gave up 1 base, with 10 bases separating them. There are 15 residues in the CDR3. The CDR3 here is CSARGSRGNTGELFF. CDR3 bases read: TGCAGTGCTAGAGGTAGCAGGGGGAACACCGGGGAG.

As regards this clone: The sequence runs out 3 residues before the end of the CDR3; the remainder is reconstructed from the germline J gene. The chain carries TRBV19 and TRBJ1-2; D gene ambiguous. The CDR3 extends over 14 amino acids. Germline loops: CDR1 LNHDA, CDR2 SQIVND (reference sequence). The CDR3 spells CASSPTPLALGYTF. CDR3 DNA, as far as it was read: TGTGCCAGTAGTCCGACTCCACTAGCGTTAGGC. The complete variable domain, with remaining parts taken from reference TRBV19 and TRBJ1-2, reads DGGITQSPKYLFRKEGQNVTLSCEQNLNHDAMYWYRQDPGQGLRLIYYSQIVNDFQKGDIAEGYSVSREKKESFPLTVTSAQKNPTAFYLCASSPTPLALGYTFGSGTRLTVV.